This TCR beta chain was obtained from a study of blood T cell repertoires in COVID-19. Looking at the study overall: The samples span acute and convalescent COVID-19 from the United States, Italy and Spain. Sample material is recorded as cDNA or gDNA derived from T cells, B-cell-depleted T cells, or PBMCs.

Germline V gives CDR1 MNHEY, CDR2 SVGAGI. V was clipped by 6 bases and J by 9 bases; unmatched bases: 12. This CDR3 comprises 14 residues. The repertoire was sequenced with immunoSEQ multiplex PCR; TCRdb's copy has only in-frame clones and lacks some. The sample has 120,000 or so clones, 78% seen once. Sample: peripheral blood. This chain connects TRBV6-5 to TRBJ2-5; 8 bases are shared with TRBD1. The TCR sequence derives from a man aged 65-85 years with acute or convalescent COVID-19. CDR3 bases: TGTGCCAGCAGCCCGGACAGGGTGGTCGGGGCCCAGTACTTC. This gives the protein CASSPDRVVGAQYF.